These 28 T cell receptor beta chains share one sample of origin, sequenced in a study of spatial heterogeneity in lung cancer. Described time point: sample taken at primary tumor resection. Frozen PBMC, nontumor lung or tumor provided whole RNA, which was sequenced unsorted. TCRdb re-derived calls from the 5' RACE reads in MiXCR, one entry per CDR3 protein. The sample carries about 2,600 distinct CDR3 sequences, about 4% recorded once. The specimen comprised normal lung tissue next to the tumor, sampled at surgery. These TCRs come from a female donor with early-stage non-small cell lung cancer.

Sample share makes this clonotype medium-sized. The J gene is TRBJ2-3, the V gene TRBV7-2, with D maybe TRBD1 (5 bases). Trimming shortened V by 1 base and J by 6 bases, and 17 bases separated the two germline ends. The CDR3 is made up of 16 amino acids. Germline CDR1 and CDR2: SGHTA and FQGNSA. CDR3 in DNA: TGTGCCAGCAGCTTAGTCCGCTACCGTTCAGGGGATACGCAGTATTTT. As protein: CASSLVRYRSGDTQYF.

This clonotype was counted ten times or more. The rearrangement links TRBV19 to TRBJ1-2; D is possibly TRBD1 (6 bases). The germline V and J ends were trimmed by 4 bases and 4 bases, with 13 bases remaining between them. CDR3 length equals 14 residues. Germline CDR1 LNHDA, CDR2 SQIVND (reference sequence). The CDR3 region has the DNA TGTGCCAGTAGTAACCCAGGGGTCCGCTATGGCTACACCTTC. It translates to CASSNPGVRYGYTF.

This clonotype is classed as medium-sized. The V call is TRBV5-1, the J call TRBJ2-5; a possible D gene is TRBD2 (5 bases). V dropped 2 bases and J dropped 5 bases, with 13 bases sitting between them. CDR1 is SGHRS, CDR2 YFSETQ, per germline. This CDR3 contains 14 residues. The CDR3 loop reads CASSFEGGLETQYF. As DNA, the CDR3 is TGCGCCAGCAGCTTTGAGGGCGGTTTGGAGACCCAGTACTTC.

This clonotype is categorized as medium-sized. V is TRBV20-1 and J is TRBJ2-3, with TRBD1 as a possible D gene (6 bases). This CDR3 region has 13 residues. V gave up 6 bases and J gave up 0 bases, with 10 bases separating them. Germline loops: CDR1 DFQATT, CDR2 SNEGSKA (reference sequence). The CDR3 region is CSASQGSTDTQYF. CDR3 sequence (DNA): TGCAGTGCCTCACAGGGAAGCACAGATACGCAGTATTTT.

This clonotype is medium-sized within its sample. The V call is TRBV7-3, the J call TRBJ2-5; tentatively, D is TRBD2 (7 bases). The ends were cut back, 4 bases at V and 4 bases at J, with 10 bases in the middle. CDR3 length equals 13 residues. Looked up from germline, CDR1 is SGHTA and CDR2 is FQGTGA. The CDR3 here is CASSYREGETQYF. The CDR3, as DNA: TGTGCCAGCAGCTACAGGGAGGGAGAGACCCAGTACTTC.

The sample holds many counts of this clonotype. The genes are TRBV11-2 and TRBJ1-5, with D unresolved. The CDR3 length is 12 residues. Germline CDR1 SGHAT, CDR2 FQNNGV. Trimming cost V 4 bases and J 3 bases, with 4 bases left between them. The CDR3 reads CASSYLNQPQHF. The CDR3 bases are TGTGCCAGCAGCTACCTCAATCAGCCCCAGCATTTT. The entire variable domain, with the rest obtained from reference TRBV11-2 and TRBJ1-5, is as follows: EAGVAQSPRYKIIEKRQSVAFWCNPISGHATLYWYQQILGQGPKLLIQFQNNGVVDDSQLPKDRFSAERLKGVDSTLKIQPAKLEDSAVYLCASSYLNQPQHFGDGTRLSIL.

This clonotype was counted many times. This chain joins TRBV9 and TRBJ2-3; D is unclear. The germline V gene has CDR1 SGDLS and CDR2 YYNGEE. The CDR3 is made up of 14 amino acids. Trimming left V 0 bases short and J 3 bases short, with 8 bases between. This chain's CDR3 is CASSVVGTTDTQYF. DNA for the CDR3: TGTGCCAGCAGCGTAGTTGGTACTACAGATACGCAGTATTTT. Combining the CDR3 with reference TRBV9 and TRBJ2-3 gives the whole variable domain DSGVTQTPKHLITATGQRVTLRCSPRSGDLSVYWYQQSLDQGLQFLIQYYNGEERAKGNILERFSAQQFPDLHSELNLSSLELGDSALYFCASSVVGTTDTQYFGPGTRLTVL.

This clonotype qualifies as medium-sized. The chain is built from TRBV6-2 or TRBV6-3 and TRBJ1-2; D is unresolved. This CDR3 is 13 amino acids long. Germline-derived CDR1 and CDR2 are MNHEY and SVGEGT. The V gene lost 3 bases and the J gene lost 7 bases, with 12 bases spanning the gap. CDR3 loop: CASSYFTRGGYTF. As DNA, the CDR3 is TGTGCCAGCAGTTATTTCACCCGCGGTGGCTACACCTTC.

This clonotype was picked up many times. The chain links TRBV5-6 to TRBJ2-1; the match to TRBD2 covers 7 bases. Per germline, CDR1 SGHDT and CDR2 YYEEEE. V shed 4 bases and J 4 bases; nucleotides not matched to a gene: 14. The CDR3 length is 17 residues. CDR3 coding DNA: TGTGCCAGCAGCCCAGGTGTGTCTAGCGGCCTATACAATGAGCAGTTCTTC. Its protein is CASSPGVSSGLYNEQFF.

At least ten counts were recorded for this clonotype. The CDR3 DNA sequence: TGTGCCACCAGTGATAGGCCCGGGCTAGCGGGAGTGACGGGAGAGCAGTACTTC. It is translated as CATSDRPGLAGVTGEQYF. V usage is TRBV24-1 and J usage is TRBJ2-7; 10 nucleotides match TRBD2. This CDR3 comprises 18 residues. Per the germline V gene, CDR1 is KGHDR and CDR2 is SFDVKD. Germline trimming cut 3 bases from V and 7 bases from J; bases unmatched to any gene: 17.

The chain has TRBV12-3 or TRBV12-4 and TRBJ2-3; 7 positions match TRBD2. V dropped 1 base and J dropped 4; count of bases not matched to a gene: 11. The CDR3 runs 17 residues. Written as DNA, the CDR3 is TGTGCCAGCAGTTTAGATCACCGGGGGACTAAATCAGATACGCAGTATTTT. This sequence encodes CASSLDHRGTKSDTQYF.

This clonotype is large. The CDR3 DNA sequence: TGTGCCAGCAGCCAAGGGTCGGCACGTAACTATGGCTACACCTTC. Its protein product is CASSQGSARNYGYTF. This chain connects TRBV3-1 to TRBJ1-2, with D unclear. CDR3 size: 15 residues. The germline gives CDR1 LGHDT, CDR2 YNNKEL (reference sequence). Trimming left V 1 base short and J 1 base short, with 10 bases between.

By share, this clonotype ranks as medium-sized. In nucleotides, the CDR3 is TGTGCCAGCAGTGTCTTCGCGGGGGGGGCAGATACGCAGTATTTT. Translated: CASSVFAGGADTQYF. The chain recombines TRBV28 with TRBJ2-3, with 9 bases that match TRBD2. Germline-derived CDR1 and CDR2 are MDHEN and SYDVKM. The CDR3 is made up of 15 amino acids. J lost 4 bases, V lost 5 bases, and 7 bases had no gene match.

There are many counts of this clonotype. The rearrangement uses TRBV4-1 and TRBJ2-5, with 14 positions matching TRBD2. Per the germline V gene, CDR1 is MGHRA and CDR2 is YSYEKL. V was clipped by 1 base and J by 1 base; unmatched bases: 5. This CDR3 spans 18 amino acids. The CDR3 region is CASSQGGLAGGFQETQYF. The CDR3 coding sequence is TGCGCCAGCAGCCAAGGCGGACTAGCGGGGGGCTTCCAAGAGACCCAGTACTTC.

This clonotype has a count of ten or more. V is TRBV7-2 and J is TRBJ1-5, with a weak D call TRBD1 (6 bases). Germline CDR1 is SGHTA and CDR2 is FQGNSA. V dropped 1 base and J dropped 6 bases, with 22 bases sitting between them. This CDR3 comprises 18 residues. CDR3 bases: TGTGCCAGCAGCTTAGGTTTGAGCGGCAGGGGTAGAAGTCAGCCCCAGCATTTT. It specifies CASSLGLSGRGRSQPQHF.

There are many counts of this clonotype. The rearrangement uses TRBV24-1 and TRBJ2-7; 9 bases fit TRBD2. With 8 bases clipped from V and 7 bases from J, the junction kept 8 bases outside the gene matches. Germline CDR1 and CDR2: KGHDR and SFDVKD. The CDR3 contains 13 residues. CDR3 in amino acids: CATTSGTSGEQYF. CDR3 nucleotide sequence: TGTGCCACCACTAGCGGGACGTCGGGGGAGCAGTACTTC.

By frequency in the sample, this clonotype is medium-sized (0.01 to 0.1%). In nucleotides, the CDR3 is TGCAGTGCTAGAGGAGAAGGGAATCTCGGCTCACCCCTCCACTTT. Protein sequence: CSARGEGNLGSPLHF. The chain employs TRBV20-1 and TRBJ1-6; D unresolved. The V gene lost 1 base and the J gene lost 10 bases, with 17 bases spanning the gap. Germline CDR1 and CDR2: DFQATT and SNEGSKA (reference sequence). The CDR3 extends over 15 amino acids.

This clonotype is medium-sized in the sample. The chain is built from TRBV29-1 and TRBJ1-1; D unresolved. Germline CDR1 SQVTM, CDR2 ANQGSEA. V shed 3 bases and J shed 7 bases, with 12 bases lying between them. This CDR3 spans 12 amino acids. The CDR3 DNA reads as TGCAGCGTTGAGAACTACCCCGATGAAGCTTTCTTT. The encoded protein is CSVENYPDEAFF.

This clonotype showed up many times. This chain links TRBV20-1 with TRBJ1-6; D remains unclear. CDR1 is DFQATT and CDR2 is SNEGSKA in the germline V gene (reference sequence). V was shortened by 4 bases and J by 9 bases, with 25 bases between the two germline ends. CDR3 length: 17 residues. CDR3 amino acids: CSATLGAGSTDSSPLHF. In DNA, the CDR3 is TGCAGTGCTACCCTGGGTGCCGGTTCAACGGACTCTTCACCCCTCCACTTT.

Many counts were recorded for this clonotype. This chain links TRBV28 with TRBJ2-7, with 8 bases lining up with TRBD2. CDR1 MDHEN and CDR2 SYDVKM come from the germline V gene. The CDR3 totals 15 residues. Trimming removed 1 base from V and 5 bases from J; junction bases left unmatched: 7. CDR3 coding DNA: TGTGCCAGCAGTTTATTTAGCGGGGCGACGGACGAGCAGTACGTC. This translates into CASSLFSGATDEQYV.

By share of the sample, this clonotype is medium-sized. The gene calls are TRBV27 and TRBJ1-2; 9 bases map to TRBD1. The CDR3 runs 14 residues. V lost 3 bases, J lost 4 bases, and 3 bases stayed unmatched. From germline, CDR1 is MNHEY and CDR2 SMNVEV (reference sequence). The CDR3 sequence is CASSLSGQGYGYTF. In DNA form, the CDR3 reads TGTGCCAGCAGTTTGTCGGGACAGGGCTATGGCTACACCTTC.

J is TRBJ2-2 and V is TRBV4-2, with unresolved D. V was pared by 0 bases and J by 0 bases, with 11 bases between. The CDR3 length is 17 residues. The germline V gene encodes CDR1 LGHNA and CDR2 YNFKEQ. CDR3 DNA sequence: TGTGCCAGCAGCCAAGATTGGGCGCGAGCGAACACCGGGGAGCTGTTTTTT. This gives the protein CASSQDWARANTGELFF.

This rearrangement joins TRBV19 to TRBJ1-1; D gene uncertain. The germline gives CDR1 LNHDA, CDR2 SQIVND (reference sequence). CDR3 length: 14 residues. Trimming shortened V by 5 bases and J by 2 bases, and 12 bases separated the two germline ends. CDR3 in DNA: TGTGCCAGTAGTTCCCCCGCAGCAAACACTGAAGCTTTCTTT. This gives the protein CASSSPAANTEAFF. The variable domain in full, with the rest retrieved from reference TRBV19 and TRBJ1-1, is DGGITQSPKYLFRKEGQNVTLSCEQNLNHDAMYWYRQDPGQGLRLIYYSQIVNDFQKGDIAEGYSVSREKKESFPLTVTSAQKNPTAFYLCASSSPAANTEAFFGQGTRLTVV.

CDR3 region: CASSQESGANVLTF. The CDR3 nucleotides read TGTGCCAGCAGCCAAGAAAGTGGGGCCAACGTCCTGACTTTC. The chain couples TRBV3-1 to TRBJ2-6; D unclear. Per the germline V gene, CDR1 is LGHDT and CDR2 is YNNKEL (reference sequence). Trimming left V 0 bases short and J 3 bases short, with 3 bases between. The CDR3 covers 14 residues. The variable domain in full, with the rest retrieved from reference TRBV3-1 and TRBJ2-6, is DTAVSQTPKYLVTQMGNDKSIKCEQNLGHDTMYWYKQDSKKFLKIMFSYNNKELIINETVPNRFSPKSPDKAHLNLHINSLELGDSAVYFCASSQESGANVLTFGAGSRLTVL.

This clonotype showed up many times. The genes are TRBV2 and TRBJ2-1; D is possibly TRBD2 (6 bases). This CDR3 is 15 amino acids long. Germline values: CDR1 SNHLY, CDR2 FYNNEI. The V and J ends lost 6 bases and 0 bases respectively, with 12 bases between them. The CDR3 DNA reads TGTGCCAGCAGGATGGATAGCGGCTCCTACAATGAGCAGTTCTTC. Its protein product is CASRMDSGSYNEQFF.

This chain connects TRBV7-6 to TRBJ2-5; maybe TRBD1 (5 bases). This CDR3 is 15 amino acids long. V lost 3 bases, J lost 0 bases, and 11 bases lay in between. Germline-derived CDR1 and CDR2 are SGHVS and FNYEAQ. The CDR3 coding sequence is TGTGCCAGCAGCTTGGGGCAGACCAACCAAGAGACCCAGTACTTC. Residues: CASSLGQTNQETQYF.

This clonotype qualifies as medium-sized. J is TRBJ2-2 and V is TRBV7-2; D is uncertain. CDR3 length: 13 residues. Germline CDR1 is SGHTA and CDR2 is FQGNSA. V lost 4 bases and J lost 5, with 8 bases in between. The CDR3: CASSSSVTGELFF. DNA for the CDR3: TGTGCCAGCAGCTCGAGCGTTACCGGGGAGCTGTTTTTT.

Sample share makes this clonotype medium-sized. The genes are TRBV11-2 and TRBJ2-5; D remains unclear. The CDR3 has 13 amino acids. Germline loops: CDR1 SGHAT, CDR2 FQNNGV. Trimming left V 6 bases short and J 7 bases short, with 15 bases between. The CDR3 DNA follows: TGTGCCAGCAGGCTAGATCAAACAGCGACCCAGTACTTC. Protein: CASRLDQTATQYF.